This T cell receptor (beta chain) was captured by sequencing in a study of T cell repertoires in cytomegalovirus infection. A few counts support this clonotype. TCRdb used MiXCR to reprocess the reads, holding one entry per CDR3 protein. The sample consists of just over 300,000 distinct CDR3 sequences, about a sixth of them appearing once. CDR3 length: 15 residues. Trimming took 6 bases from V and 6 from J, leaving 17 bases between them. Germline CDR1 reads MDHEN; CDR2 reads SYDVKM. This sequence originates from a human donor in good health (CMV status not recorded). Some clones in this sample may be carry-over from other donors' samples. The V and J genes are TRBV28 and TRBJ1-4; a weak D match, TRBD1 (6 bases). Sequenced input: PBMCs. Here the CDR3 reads CASSPARGLHEKLFF. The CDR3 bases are TGTGCCAGCAGCCCAGCCAGGGGATTACATGAAAAACTGTTTTTT.